This T cell receptor (beta chain) was documented in a study of molecular identifiers for immune sequencing clone quantification. Between the trimmed V and J ends, which lost 3 bases and 0 bases, there was a span of 9 bases. Germline V lookup: CDR1 LNHNV, CDR2 YYDKDF (reference sequence). This CDR3 has 15 residues. TCRdb called the PCR reads again in MiXCR, with one record for every CDR3 protein. The top ten hold 1% to 1.2% of the sample, which has 70,000 to 90,000 distinct CDR3 sequences, 21% seen once. This clonotype was seen at least ten times. The chain combines TRBV15 with TRBJ2-4; D remains unclear. Sequencing was carried out using naive CD8+ T cells from blood, with Jurkat cell RNA spiked in. Regarding subset: FACS-sorted CD8+CD4-CCR7+CD45RA+ naive T cells. This clonotype was obtained from a human donor in good health. Some libraries in this study had Jurkat cell RNA spiked in. The CDR3 DNA reads TGTGCCACCAGCAGGACGGACCTAGCCAAAAACATTCAGTACTTC. Residues: CATSRTDLAKNIQYF. Full variable domain (remainder filled in from reference TRBV15 and TRBJ2-4): DAMVIQNPRYQVTQFGKPVTLSCSQTLNHNVMYWYQQKSSQAPKLLFHYYDKDFNNEADTPDNFQSRRPNTSFCFLDIRSPGLGDTAMYLCATSRTDLAKNIQYFGAGTRLSVL.